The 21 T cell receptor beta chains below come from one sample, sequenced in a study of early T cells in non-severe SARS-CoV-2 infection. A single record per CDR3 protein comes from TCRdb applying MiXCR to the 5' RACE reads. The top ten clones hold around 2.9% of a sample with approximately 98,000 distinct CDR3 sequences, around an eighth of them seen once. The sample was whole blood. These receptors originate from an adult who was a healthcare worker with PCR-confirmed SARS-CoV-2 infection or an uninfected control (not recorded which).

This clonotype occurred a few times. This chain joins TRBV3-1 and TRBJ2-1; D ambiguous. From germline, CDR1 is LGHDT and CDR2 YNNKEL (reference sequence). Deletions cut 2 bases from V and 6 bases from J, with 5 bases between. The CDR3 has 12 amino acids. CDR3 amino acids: CASSQRSNEQFF. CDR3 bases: TGTGCCAGCAGCCAAAGAAGCAATGAGCAGTTCTTC.

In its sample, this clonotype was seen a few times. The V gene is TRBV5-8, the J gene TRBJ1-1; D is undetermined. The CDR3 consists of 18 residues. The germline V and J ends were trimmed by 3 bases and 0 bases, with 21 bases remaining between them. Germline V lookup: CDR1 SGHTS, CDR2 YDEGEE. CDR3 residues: CASSSFWGKVRMNTEAFF. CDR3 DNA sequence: TGTGCCAGCAGCTCCTTCTGGGGTAAGGTTAGGATGAACACTGAAGCTTTCTTT.

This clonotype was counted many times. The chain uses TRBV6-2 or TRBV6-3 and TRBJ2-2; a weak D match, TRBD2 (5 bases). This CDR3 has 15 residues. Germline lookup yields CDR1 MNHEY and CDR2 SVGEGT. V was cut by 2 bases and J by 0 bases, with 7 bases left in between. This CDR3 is CASSYIAPNTGELFF. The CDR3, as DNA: TGTGCCAGCAGTTACATAGCGCCGAACACCGGGGAGCTGTTTTTT.

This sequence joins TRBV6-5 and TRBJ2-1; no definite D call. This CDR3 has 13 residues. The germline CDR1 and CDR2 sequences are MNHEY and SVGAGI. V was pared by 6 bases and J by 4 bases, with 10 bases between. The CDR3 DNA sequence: TGTGCCAGCAGGAACGACCAATACAATGAGCAGTTCTTC. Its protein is CASRNDQYNEQFF.

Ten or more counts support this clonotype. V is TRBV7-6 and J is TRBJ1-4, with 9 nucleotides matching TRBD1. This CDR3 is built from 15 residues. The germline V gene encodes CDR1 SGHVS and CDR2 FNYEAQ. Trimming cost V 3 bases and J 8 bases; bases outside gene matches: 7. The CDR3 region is CASSLDRGTKEKLFF. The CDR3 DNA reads TGTGCCAGCAGCTTGGACAGGGGAACGAAAGAAAAACTGTTTTTT.

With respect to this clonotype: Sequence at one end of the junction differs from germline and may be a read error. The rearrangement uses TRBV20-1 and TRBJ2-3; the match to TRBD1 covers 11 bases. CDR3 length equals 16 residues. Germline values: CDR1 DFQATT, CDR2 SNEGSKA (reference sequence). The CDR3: CSALLRDRGIVDMQYF. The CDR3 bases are TGCAGTGCTCTGTTAAGGGACAGGGGGATAGTAGATATGCAGTATTTT.

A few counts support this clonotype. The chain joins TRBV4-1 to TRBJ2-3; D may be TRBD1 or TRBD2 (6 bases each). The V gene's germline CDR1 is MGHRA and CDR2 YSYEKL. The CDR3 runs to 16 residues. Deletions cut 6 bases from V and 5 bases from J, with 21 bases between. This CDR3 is CASRIRGADLRDTQYF. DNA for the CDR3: TGCGCCAGCAGGATTAGGGGGGCCGACTTGAGAGATACGCAGTATTTT.

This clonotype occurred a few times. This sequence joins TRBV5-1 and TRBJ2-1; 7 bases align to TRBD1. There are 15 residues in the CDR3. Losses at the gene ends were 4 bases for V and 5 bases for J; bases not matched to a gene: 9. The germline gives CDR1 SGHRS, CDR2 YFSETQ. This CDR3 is CASSPTGTVNNEQFF. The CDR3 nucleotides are TGCGCCAGCAGCCCGACCGGGACAGTCAACAATGAGCAGTTCTTC.

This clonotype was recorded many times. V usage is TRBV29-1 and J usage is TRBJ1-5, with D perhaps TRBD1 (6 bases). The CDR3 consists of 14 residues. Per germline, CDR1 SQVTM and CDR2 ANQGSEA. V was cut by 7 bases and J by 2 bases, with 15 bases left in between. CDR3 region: CSAVEGGGNQPQHF. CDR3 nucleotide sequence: TGCAGCGCCGTTGAGGGGGGGGGCAATCAGCCCCAGCATTTT. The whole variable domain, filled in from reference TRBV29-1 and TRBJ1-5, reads SAVISQKPSRDICQRGTSLTIQCQVDSQVTMMFWYRQQPGQSLTLIATANQGSEATYESGFVIDKFPISRPNLTFSTLTVSNMSPEDSSIYLCSAVEGGGNQPQHFGDGTRLSIL.

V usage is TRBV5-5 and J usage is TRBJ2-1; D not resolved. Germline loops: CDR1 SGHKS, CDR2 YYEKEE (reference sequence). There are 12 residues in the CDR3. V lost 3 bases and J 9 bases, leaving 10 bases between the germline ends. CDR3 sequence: CASSWVLSEQFF. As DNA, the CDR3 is TGTGCCAGCAGCTGGGTCCTTAGTGAGCAGTTCTTC.

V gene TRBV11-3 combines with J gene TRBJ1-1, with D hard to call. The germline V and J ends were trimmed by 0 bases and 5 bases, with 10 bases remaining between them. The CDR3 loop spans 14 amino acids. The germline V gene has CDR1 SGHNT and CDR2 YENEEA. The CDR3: CASSLDQATTEAFF. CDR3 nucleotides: TGTGCCAGCAGCTTAGATCAGGCGACGACTGAAGCTTTCTTT.

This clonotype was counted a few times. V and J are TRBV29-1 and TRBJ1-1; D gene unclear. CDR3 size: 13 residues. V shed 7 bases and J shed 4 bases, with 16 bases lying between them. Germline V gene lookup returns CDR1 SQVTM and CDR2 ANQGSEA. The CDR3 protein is CSAGVPQATEAFF. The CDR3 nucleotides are TGCAGCGCGGGAGTTCCGCAGGCCACTGAAGCTTTCTTT.

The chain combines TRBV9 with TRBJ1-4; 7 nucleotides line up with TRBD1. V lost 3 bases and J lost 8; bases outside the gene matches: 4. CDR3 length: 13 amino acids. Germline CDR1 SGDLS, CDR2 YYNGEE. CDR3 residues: CASSATGVEKLFF. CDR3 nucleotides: TGTGCCAGCAGCGCTACAGGGGTAGAAAAACTGTTTTTT.

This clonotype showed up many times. CDR3 nucleotides: TGTGCCATCAGTGAGACCGAATACTATGGCTACACCTTC. This encodes CAISETEYYGYTF. The V call is TRBV10-3, the J call TRBJ1-2; D not certain. The V gene's germline CDR1 is ENHRY and CDR2 SYGVKD. V was cut by 2 bases and J by 3 bases, with 7 bases left in between. The CDR3 length is 13 residues.

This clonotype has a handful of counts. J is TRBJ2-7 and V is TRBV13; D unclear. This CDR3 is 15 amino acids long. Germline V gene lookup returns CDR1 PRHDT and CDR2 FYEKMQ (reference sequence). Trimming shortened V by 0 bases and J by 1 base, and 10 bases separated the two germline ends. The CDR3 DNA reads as TGTGCCAGCAGCTTAGGGCCGCCGTATTCCTACGAGCAGTACTTC. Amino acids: CASSLGPPYSYEQYF.

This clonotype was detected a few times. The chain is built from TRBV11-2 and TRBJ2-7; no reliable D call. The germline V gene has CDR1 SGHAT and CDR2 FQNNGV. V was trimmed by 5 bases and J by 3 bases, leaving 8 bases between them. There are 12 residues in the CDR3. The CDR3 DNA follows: TGTGCCAGCAGCCTGTCTATCTACGAGCAGTACTTC. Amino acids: CASSLSIYEQYF.

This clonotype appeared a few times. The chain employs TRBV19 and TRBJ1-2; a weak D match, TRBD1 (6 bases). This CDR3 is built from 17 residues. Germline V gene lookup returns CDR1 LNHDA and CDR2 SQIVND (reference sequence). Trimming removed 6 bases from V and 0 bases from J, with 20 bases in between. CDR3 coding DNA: TGTGCCAGTAGCGCCCAACTCAGGGGAAGAGCTAACTATGGCTACACCTTC. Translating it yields CASSAQLRGRANYGYTF.

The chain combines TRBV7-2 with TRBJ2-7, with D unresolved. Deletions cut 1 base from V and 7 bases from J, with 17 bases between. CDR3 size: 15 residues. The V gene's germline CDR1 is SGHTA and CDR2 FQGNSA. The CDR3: CASSLVFLAVREQYF. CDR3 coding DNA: TGTGCCAGCAGCTTAGTTTTCTTGGCAGTGCGTGAGCAGTACTTC.

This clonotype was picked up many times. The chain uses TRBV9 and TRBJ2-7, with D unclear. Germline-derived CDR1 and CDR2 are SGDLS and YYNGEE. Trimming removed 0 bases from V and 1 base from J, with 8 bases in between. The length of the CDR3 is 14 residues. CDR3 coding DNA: TGTGCCAGCAGCGTAGATGGATTTTCCTACGAGCAGTACTTC. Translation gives CASSVDGFSYEQYF.

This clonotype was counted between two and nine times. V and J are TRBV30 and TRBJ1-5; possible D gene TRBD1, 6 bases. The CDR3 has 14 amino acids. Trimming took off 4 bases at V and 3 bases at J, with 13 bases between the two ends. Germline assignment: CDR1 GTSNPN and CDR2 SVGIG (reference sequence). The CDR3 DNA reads TGTGCCTGGAACAGGGAGTCGGCCAATCAGCCCCAGCATTTT. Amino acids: CAWNRESANQPQHF.

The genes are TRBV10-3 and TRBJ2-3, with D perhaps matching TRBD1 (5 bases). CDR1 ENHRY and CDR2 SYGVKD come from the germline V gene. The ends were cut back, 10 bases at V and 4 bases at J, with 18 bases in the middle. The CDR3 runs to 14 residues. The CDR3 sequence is CATRDSEEPDTQYF. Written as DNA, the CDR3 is TGTGCCACCCGTGACAGCGAAGAGCCAGATACGCAGTATTTT.